The 21 T cell receptor beta chains in this list originate from one sample, sequenced in a study of blood T cell repertoires in COVID-19. Here immunoSEQ multiplex PCR was the method, and the copy in TCRdb shows in-frame clones only, minus some. The sample contains 200,000 to 300,000 clones, about 90% of which appear only once. The sample taken for sequencing was peripheral blood. Receptors originate from a person aged 18 to 29 with COVID-19, enrolled during active disease.

This clone was counted once. The chain recombines TRBV6-5 with TRBJ1-5; 8 bases agree with TRBD1. Trimming removed 10 bases from V and 1 base from J; junction bases left unmatched: 9. CDR1 and CDR2 (germline): MNHEY, SVGAGI. The CDR3 contains 15 residues. The CDR3 is CATAAGGYSNQPQHF. CDR3 DNA sequence: TGTGCCACCGCAGCAGGGGGCTACAGCAATCAGCCCCAGCATTTT.

The V call is TRBV5-1, the J call TRBJ1-4; possibly TRBD1 for D (5 bases). The CDR3 loop spans 15 amino acids. Trimming stripped 3 bases from V and 4 bases from J, with 13 bases between. Germline loops: CDR1 SGHRS, CDR2 YFSETQ. The DNA for the CDR3 is TGCGCCAGCAGCTCCCAGGGTGCGGTTAATGAAAAACTGTTTTTT. Encoded protein: CASSSQGAVNEKLFF.

The CDR3 DNA is TGCAGTGCTAGGGACAGGGGCGAGCAGTACTTC. Amino acid sequence: CSARDRGEQYF. The J gene is TRBJ2-7, the V gene TRBV20-1; 9 positions agree with TRBD1. Trimming removed 3 bases from V and 6 bases from J; junction bases left unmatched: 0. Germline loops: CDR1 DFQATT, CDR2 SNEGSKA (reference sequence). This CDR3 has 11 amino acids.

The chain combines TRBV19 with TRBJ1-2; unclear D gene. The V end lost 8 bases, the J end lost 8 bases, and 15 bases lay between the germline ends. The CDR3 consists of 12 residues. Per the germline V gene, CDR1 is LNHDA and CDR2 is SQIVND (reference sequence). CDR3 coding DNA: TGTGCCAGTCGCGGGGTAACAATGGGCTACACCTTC. Translation: CASRGVTMGYTF.

The chain uses TRBV4-1 and TRBJ1-2; tentatively, D is TRBD1 (5 bases). CDR3 length equals 16 residues. Trimming cost V 0 bases and J 4 bases, with 15 bases left between them. Germline V CDR1 and CDR2: MGHRA, YSYEKL. In DNA, the CDR3 is TGCGCCAGCAGCCAAGAGAGTAGGGGTTGGGGCTATGGCTACACCTTC. Protein product: CASSQESRGWGYGYTF.

CDR3 sequence: CASSLLPAYEQYF. The CDR3 coding sequence is TGTGCCAGCAGCTTGCTGCCAGCCTACGAGCAGTACTTC. The J gene is TRBJ2-7, the V gene TRBV7-8, with unresolved D. This CDR3 region has 13 residues. V was shortened by 3 bases and J by 2 bases, with 8 bases between the two germline ends. Germline V CDR1 and CDR2: SGHVS, FQNEAQ.

The chain joins TRBV10-3 to TRBJ1-1; possibly TRBD1 for D (5 bases). The V gene's germline CDR1 is ENHRY and CDR2 SYGVKD. The length of the CDR3 is 14 residues. With 10 bases removed from V and 5 bases from J, the gap between germline ends came to 20 bases. CDR3 nucleotide sequence: TGTGCCACAGAAGGGGTTTTAGGTGGGACTGAAGCTTTCTTT. Translation: CATEGVLGGTEAFF.

The chain combines TRBV27 with TRBJ1-1, with D maybe TRBD1 (5 bases). The CDR3 spans 14 residues. Between the trimmed V and J ends, which lost 2 bases and 4 bases, there was a span of 11 bases. In germline, CDR1 is MNHEY, CDR2 SMNVEV (reference sequence). CDR3 in DNA: TGTGCCAGCAGTTTAGGGGGGATTAGCACTGAAGCTTTCTTT. Residues: CASSLGGISTEAFF.

This chain connects TRBV27 to TRBJ2-1, with D possibly being TRBD2 (6 bases). This CDR3 spans 14 amino acids. The germline V gene encodes CDR1 MNHEY and CDR2 SMNVEV (reference sequence). V was cut by 6 bases and J by 10 bases, with 19 bases left in between. The CDR3 loop is CASRPGPIGGEQFF. In DNA form, the CDR3 reads TGTGCCAGCAGGCCGGGACCCATCGGGGGAGAGCAGTTCTTC.

V and J are TRBV7-8 and TRBJ1-3; 7 nucleotides agree with TRBD1. V lost 1 base, J lost 2 bases, and 2 bases stayed unmatched. Per the germline V gene, CDR1 is SGHVS and CDR2 is FQNEAQ. This CDR3 has 15 residues. The CDR3 spells CASSLEQGTGNTIYF. DNA of the CDR3: TGTGCCAGCAGCTTAGAACAGGGGACTGGAAACACCATATATTTT.

The chain uses TRBV11-2 and TRBJ1-4; D unresolved. The germline V gene has CDR1 SGHAT and CDR2 FQNNGV. V was cut by 4 bases and J by 4 bases, with 16 bases left in between. The CDR3 consists of 16 residues. The CDR3 reads CASSSHARFGNEKLFF. CDR3 DNA: TGTGCCAGCAGCTCGCATGCTAGGTTCGGTAATGAAAAACTGTTTTTT.

This clone showed up just once. V is TRBV6-5 and J is TRBJ1-1; TRBD1 aligns across 8 bases. The junction had 8 bases not matched to a gene; V was cut back by 4 bases and J by 4 bases. This CDR3 spans 15 amino acids. Germline-derived CDR1 and CDR2 are MNHEY and SVGAGI. The CDR3 protein is CASSFRGQRSTEAFF. CDR3 DNA sequence: TGTGCCAGCAGTTTCAGGGGGCAAAGGAGCACTGAAGCTTTCTTT.

Turning to this clone: Germline is not matched at one junction end, which may reflect a read error. This rearrangement joins TRBV7-9 to TRBJ2-3; 7 bases align to TRBD2. The CDR3 contains 14 residues. CDR1 SEHNR and CDR2 FQNEAQ come from the germline V gene (reference sequence). CDR3: CATSGTGSTDTQYF. The DNA of the CDR3 is TGTGCCACCAGCGGGACTGGAAGCACAGATACGCAGTATTTT.

The chain links TRBV5-1 to TRBJ2-3; D is ambiguous. V shed 0 bases and J shed 0 bases, with 17 bases lying between them. Per germline, CDR1 SGHRS and CDR2 YFSETQ. This CDR3 has 18 residues. The CDR3 DNA follows: TGCGCCAGCAGCTTGGACCTACTCGCTGTGCCTAGCACAGATACGCAGTATTTT. Residues: CASSLDLLAVPSTDTQYF.

V usage is TRBV6-1 and J usage is TRBJ1-6; 8 bases line up with TRBD1. Germline-derived CDR1 and CDR2 are MNHNS and SASEGT. J was trimmed by 7 bases and V by 4 bases; bases with no gene match: 12. This CDR3 has 17 residues. CDR3 DNA sequence: TGTGCCAGCAGTGTCATCTCGGGACAGGCGGGGAATTCACCCCTCCACTTT. Its translation is CASSVISGQAGNSPLHF.

The CDR3 DNA follows: TGTGCCAGCAGGACAGGGGTCGGCTACACCTTC. Protein: CASRTGVGYTF. This chain joins TRBV2 and TRBJ1-2; TRBD1 agrees at 8 bases. J lost 8 bases, V lost 6 bases, and 2 bases had no gene match. The CDR3 contains 11 residues. From germline, CDR1 is SNHLY and CDR2 FYNNEI.

Points on this clone: Other DNA sequences in this specimen translate into the identical CDR3. This chain joins TRBV5-1 and TRBJ1-1, with TRBD1 matching 11 bases. Germline CDR1 SGHRS, CDR2 YFSETQ. V trimming: 4 bases; J trimming: 8 bases; junction bases outside the gene matches: 7. The CDR3 consists of 14 residues. The CDR3 sequence: CASSLRTGGTEAFF. In DNA, the CDR3 is TGCGCCAGCAGCCTACGGACAGGGGGCACCGAAGCTTTCTTT.

This chain joins TRBV19 and TRBJ1-2; 7 positions match TRBD1. Trimming cost V 3 bases and J 6 bases; bases outside gene matches: 7. Looked up from germline, CDR1 is LNHDA and CDR2 is SQIVND (reference sequence). This CDR3 spans 14 amino acids. The CDR3 coding sequence is TGTGCCAGTAGTATGGGACAGACCCTCGATGGCTACACCTTC. Protein sequence: CASSMGQTLDGYTF.

The chain couples TRBV7-9 to TRBJ2-1; TRBD2 agrees at 7 bases. The CDR3 has 14 residues. Germline V CDR1 and CDR2: SEHNR, FQNEAQ (reference sequence). The V gene end was trimmed by 2 bases and the J gene end by 9 bases; junction bases not matched to a gene: 7. The CDR3 sequence: CASSLMGGRSEQFF. In DNA form, the CDR3 reads TGTGCCAGCAGCTTAATGGGCGGGAGAAGTGAGCAGTTCTTC. Complete variable domain (other parts from reference TRBV7-9 and TRBJ2-1): DTGVSQNPRHKITKRGQNVTFRCDPISEHNRLYWYRQTLGQGPEFLTYFQNEAQLEKSRLLSDRFSAERPKGSFSTLEIQRTEQGDSAMYLCASSLMGGRSEQFFGPGTRLTVL.

There are a few counts of this clone. The genes are TRBV18 and TRBJ2-7; TRBD2 matches 8 bases. Per the germline V gene, CDR1 is KGHSH and CDR2 is LQKENI. V lost 4 bases to trimming and J lost 5 bases; unmatched junction nucleotides: 4. The CDR3 is made up of 13 amino acids. The CDR3 reads CASSRAGDDEQYF. CDR3 sequence (DNA): TGTGCCAGCTCACGAGCGGGAGACGACGAGCAGTACTTC.

This clone has a single count. The DNA of the CDR3 is TGTGCCAGCACGACAGGGATGAACACTGAAGCTTTCTTT. It translates to CASTTGMNTEAFF. The rearrangement links TRBV4-2 to TRBJ1-1; TRBD1 aligns across 7 bases. The CDR3 extends over 13 amino acids. Trimming took 7 bases from V and 0 from J; bases not matched to a gene: 2. Germline V gene data show CDR1 as LGHNA and CDR2 as YNFKEQ.